This TCR beta chain originates from a study of T cells in Graves' hyperthyroidism and ophthalmopathy. Amplified TCR beta CDR3 regions derived from RNA transcripts. First-round RT-PCR of the TCR CDR3 relied on the HTBI primer set. TCRdb reprocessed the multiplex PCR reads with MiXCR, giving one entry per CDR3 protein. The data show 640,000 or so distinct CDR3 sequences, approximately 15% seen once. V gave up 7 bases and J gave up 7 bases, with 16 bases separating them. The CDR3 is 12 amino acids. CDR1 is DFQATT and CDR2 is SNEGSKA in the germline V gene (reference sequence). Each person with ophthalmopathy scored at least 3 on the Clinical Activity Score, reached NOSPECS grade 4 or higher, and had been ill under 3 months. Source material for PBMCs was about 10 ml fresh peripheral blood.

The specimen sequenced was blood. The rearrangement uses TRBV20-1 and TRBJ1-2; D ambiguous. The receptor was derived from a woman aged 18-30 years with Graves' ophthalmopathy. The CDR3 here is CSERVVLVGYTF. The CDR3 DNA is TGCAGTGAAAGGGTCGTACTCGTTGGCTACACCTTC.